The next 29 T cell receptor beta chains were all read from a single sample in a study of T cell responses to AZD1222 COVID-19 vaccine. Sequencing used immunoSEQ multiplex PCR; TCRdb keeps in-frame clones, though not all of them. The profile covers around 80,000 clones, with approximately 83% appearing a single time and roughly 1.3% taken by the ten largest. This specimen consisted of peripheral blood, obtained 28 days after the second AZD1222 dose. Receptors were obtained from an adult who received the AZD1222 COVID-19 vaccine.

The rearrangement links TRBV28 to TRBJ1-2, with no clear D. CDR3 length: 19 residues. V was trimmed by 2 bases and J by 1 base, leaving 23 bases between them. Germline CDR1 is MDHEN and CDR2 is SYDVKM. The CDR3 nucleotides are TGTGCCAGCAGTTTAGCCCCCGGGCACCGTCCCAGCCGTAACTATGGCTACACCTTC. Amino acid sequence: CASSLAPGHRPSRNYGYTF.

V usage is TRBV28 and J usage is TRBJ1-2, with D possibly matching TRBD1 (5 bases). The ends were cut back, 4 bases at V and 8 bases at J, with 17 bases in the middle. CDR1 is MDHEN, CDR2 SYDVKM, per germline. The CDR3 loop spans 14 amino acids. The CDR3 DNA sequence: TGTGCCAGCAGTTCAGCCAGGGTCCCCCACGGCTACACCTTC. It translates to CASSSARVPHGYTF.

The V call is TRBV7-9, the J call TRBJ2-2; 11 nucleotides align to TRBD2. Germline lookup yields CDR1 SEHNR and CDR2 FQNEAQ (reference sequence). J was trimmed by 6 bases and V by 8 bases; bases with no gene match: 2. The CDR3 loop spans 13 amino acids. The CDR3 DNA reads as TGTGCCAGCCGACTAGCGGGGCCCGGGGAGCTGTTTTTT. Amino acid sequence: CASRLAGPGELFF.

This clone appeared once. This sequence joins TRBV5-1 and TRBJ2-1; TRBD2 aligns across 10 bases. CDR3 length: 15 residues. The germline CDR1 and CDR2 sequences are SGHRS and YFSETQ. V shed 4 bases, J shed 7 bases, and the junction held 8 bases outside the gene matches. The CDR3 here is CASSDPSGSGNEQFF. The CDR3 nucleotides read TGCGCCAGCAGCGATCCTAGCGGGAGTGGTAATGAGCAGTTCTTC.

The rearrangement uses TRBV19 and TRBJ2-1, with a possible D match to TRBD1 (6 bases). CDR3 size: 16 residues. Between the trimmed V and J ends, which lost 3 bases and 6 bases, there was a span of 18 bases. In germline, CDR1 is LNHDA, CDR2 SQIVND (reference sequence). CDR3 nucleotide sequence: TGTGCCAGTAGTATGTTTAGGGGGAGAACGCCCAATGAGCAGTTCTTC. Amino acids: CASSMFRGRTPNEQFF.

The chain joins TRBV2 to TRBJ2-1, with 7 positions matching TRBD2. The CDR3 is 14 residues long. Germline CDR1 reads SNHLY; CDR2 reads FYNNEI. V lost 7 bases to trimming and J lost 2 bases; unmatched junction nucleotides: 5. CDR3 amino acids: CASIFSGAYNEQFF. The CDR3 DNA sequence: TGTGCCAGCATTTTCAGCGGGGCCTACAATGAGCAGTTCTTC.

The chain recombines TRBV7-8 with TRBJ2-3; TRBD2 agrees at 7 bases. After removal of 1 base from V and 2 bases from J, the junction contained 6 bases not matched to a gene. From germline, CDR1 is SGHVS and CDR2 FQNEAQ. The CDR3 sequence is 16 residues long. Here the CDR3 DNA reads TGTGCCAGCAGCTTAGTGGCGGGAGCCTCCACAGATACGCAGTATTTT. It is translated as CASSLVAGASTDTQYF.

The DNA of the CDR3 is TGCAGCGCCCAACTGGGGGACTATGGCTACACCTTC. Protein product: CSAQLGDYGYTF. V is TRBV29-1 and J is TRBJ1-2, with a weak D call TRBD1 (5 bases). The V gene's germline CDR1 is SQVTM and CDR2 ANQGSEA. Trimming shortened V by 7 bases and J by 3 bases, and 12 bases separated the two germline ends. The CDR3 length is 12 residues.

The V gene is TRBV5-4, the J gene TRBJ2-3; 9 bases are shared with TRBD1. The germline CDR1 and CDR2 sequences are SGHNT and YYREEE (reference sequence). V was clipped by 3 bases and J by 6 bases; unmatched bases: 8. The length of the CDR3 is 15 residues. The CDR3 DNA is TGTGCCAGCAGCTCCCACAGGGGGCGAGGGGATACGCAGTATTTT. This sequence encodes CASSSHRGRGDTQYF.

The chain combines TRBV19 with TRBJ1-2, with a possible D match to TRBD1 (5 bases). The CDR3 covers 12 residues. V gave up 5 bases and J gave up 3 bases, with 7 bases separating them. Germline V gene data show CDR1 as LNHDA and CDR2 as SQIVND (reference sequence). CDR3 sequence (DNA): TGTGCCAGTAGTTCGACAGACTATGGCTACACCTTC. Its translation: CASSSTDYGYTF.

The chain has TRBV27 and TRBJ2-2; D is undetermined. Germline V gene lookup returns CDR1 MNHEY and CDR2 SMNVEV (reference sequence). This CDR3 has 15 amino acids. Trimming removed 3 bases at V and 1 base at J, with 9 bases between. DNA for the CDR3: TGTGCCAGCAGTTTTAGGGATCTGAACACCGGGGAGCTGTTTTTT. Residues: CASSFRDLNTGELFF.

In this sample, this clone turned up a few times. V usage is TRBV27 and J usage is TRBJ1-2; D gene uncertain. Germline CDR1 and CDR2: MNHEY and SMNVEV (reference sequence). Trimming stripped 4 bases from V and 4 bases from J, with 10 bases between. The CDR3 runs to 13 residues. CDR3 protein: CASSSSVLYGYTF. CDR3 nucleotides: TGTGCCAGCAGTTCTAGTGTACTCTATGGCTACACCTTC.

J is TRBJ1-2 and V is TRBV5-5; D is uncertain. From germline, CDR1 is SGHKS and CDR2 YYEKEE (reference sequence). This CDR3 is 16 amino acids long. Trimming removed 4 bases from V and 2 bases from J, with 18 bases in between. The CDR3 DNA sequence: TGTGCCAGCAGCACCAGTCCCCCTTCTGGCAACTATGGCTACACCTTC. Amino acids: CASSTSPPSGNYGYTF.

The chain uses TRBV4-2 and TRBJ1-5; no firm D call. The length of the CDR3 is 15 residues. Germline V gene data show CDR1 as LGHNA and CDR2 as YNFKEQ. V was clipped by 0 bases and J by 5 bases, with 11 bases between them. The DNA of the CDR3 is TGTGCCAGCAGCCAAGAGTGGCAGCCTTATCAGCCCCAGCATTTT. Its protein is CASSQEWQPYQPQHF.

V is TRBV5-4 and J is TRBJ2-2; the D call may be TRBD1 or TRBD2 (5 bases each). The CDR3 is 14 residues long. Germline V gene data show CDR1 as SGHNT and CDR2 as YYREEE (reference sequence). Trimming shortened V by 4 bases and J by 3 bases, and 10 bases separated the two germline ends. CDR3 bases: TGTGCCAGCAGCATGGGACCAGACACCGGGGAGCTGTTTTTT. It is translated as CASSMGPDTGELFF. The whole variable domain, remainder taken from reference TRBV5-4 and TRBJ2-2, is ETGVTQSPTHLIKTRGQQVTLRCSSQSGHNTVSWYQQALGQGPQFIFQYYREEENGRGNFPPRFSGLQFPNYSSELNVNALELDDSALYLCASSMGPDTGELFFGEGSRLTVL.

The chain combines TRBV28 with TRBJ1-5, with 8 positions matching TRBD1. V dropped 3 bases and J dropped 3; count of bases not matched to a gene: 10. The germline V gene has CDR1 MDHEN and CDR2 SYDVKM. The CDR3 extends over 17 amino acids. CDR3 coding DNA: TGTGCCAGCAGTTTTAACCCCGGACAGGGACACAATCAGCCCCAGCATTTT. Amino acid sequence: CASSFNPGQGHNQPQHF.

This sequence joins TRBV6-2 or TRBV6-3 and TRBJ2-3; D is possibly TRBD2 (6 bases). Trimming left V 6 bases short and J 2 bases short, with 24 bases between. The CDR3 is 18 residues long. Germline CDR1 and CDR2: MNHEY and SVGEGT. CDR3 residues: CASSRPPSLAVNTDTQYF. CDR3 in DNA: TGTGCCAGCAGCCGTCCCCCTTCTTTAGCGGTCAACACAGATACGCAGTATTTT.

The chain combines TRBV4-1 with TRBJ2-4; 7 nucleotides line up with TRBD1. Germline lookup yields CDR1 MGHRA and CDR2 YSYEKL. With 4 bases clipped from V and 12 bases from J, the junction kept 18 bases outside the gene matches. This CDR3 is built from 16 residues. The CDR3 DNA reads TGCGCCAGCAGCCCAGACTCGACAGGGCTAAAAGGGAATCAGTACTTC. It yields the protein CASSPDSTGLKGNQYF.

The chain has TRBV7-8 and TRBJ2-3; TRBD2 matches 8 bases. The V and J ends lost 3 bases and 6 bases, in that order; junction bases with no gene match: 11. The CDR3 extends over 16 amino acids. Germline CDR1 is SGHVS and CDR2 is FQNEAQ. CDR3 sequence: CASSLEGSGRSDTQYF. The CDR3 DNA sequence: TGTGCCAGCAGCTTGGAAGGGAGCGGGAGAAGTGATACGCAGTATTTT.

The chain recombines TRBV9 with TRBJ1-3, with 9 bases that match TRBD1. The CDR3 is made up of 17 amino acids. Germline-derived CDR1 and CDR2 are SGDLS and YYNGEE. V lost 0 bases, J lost 1 base, and 5 bases stayed unmatched. DNA of the CDR3: TGTGCCAGCAGCGTAGCTGGGACAGGGAGGTCTGGAAACACCATATATTTT. This gives the protein CASSVAGTGRSGNTIYF.

This sequence joins TRBV28 and TRBJ2-2; TRBD2 matches at 11 bases. The CDR3 has 17 amino acids. CDR1 is MDHEN and CDR2 is SYDVKM in the germline V gene. J lost 1 base, V lost 6 bases, and 7 bases had no gene match. The CDR3 is CASRTTLAGGNTGELFF. The CDR3 DNA follows: TGTGCCAGCAGAACGACCCTAGCGGGAGGGAACACCGGGGAGCTGTTTTTT.

The rearrangement links TRBV19 to TRBJ1-1; unclear D gene. Germline V gene sequence: CDR1 LNHDA, CDR2 SQIVND (reference sequence). This CDR3 is 15 amino acids long. Trimming cost V 1 base and J 1 base, with 10 bases left between them. Here the CDR3 reads CASSIGNPGNTEAFF. The CDR3 DNA is TGTGCCAGTAGTATAGGCAACCCCGGGAACACTGAAGCTTTCTTT. Looking up the rest from reference TRBV19 and TRBJ1-1 gives the full variable domain: DGGITQSPKYLFRKEGQNVTLSCEQNLNHDAMYWYRQDPGQGLRLIYYSQIVNDFQKGDIAEGYSVSREKKESFPLTVTSAQKNPTAFYLCASSIGNPGNTEAFFGQGTRLTVV.

The chain links TRBV10-3 to TRBJ1-2; the match to TRBD1 covers 7 bases. Trimming at V came to 6 bases and at J to 4 bases, leaving 5 bases not matched to a gene. The CDR3 consists of 13 residues. Germline CDR1 ENHRY, CDR2 SYGVKD. The CDR3 reads CAIRGDSLYGYTF. The CDR3 DNA reads TGTGCCATCAGGGGGGACAGCCTCTATGGCTACACCTTC.

This chain joins TRBV27 and TRBJ1-4; tentative D call: TRBD1 (5 bases). V lost 11 bases, J lost 0 bases, and 28 bases lay in between. The CDR3 sequence is 19 residues long. Germline V gives CDR1 MNHEY, CDR2 SMNVEV (reference sequence). The CDR3 bases are TGTGCCTCCAGCAGTCTGATATCGGGGGACTGGTCAACTAATGAAAAACTGTTTTTT. Translation: CASSSLISGDWSTNEKLFF.

V is TRBV7-8 and J is TRBJ1-3; D gene unclear. Trimming removed 1 base from V and 0 bases from J, with 7 bases in between. This CDR3 contains 15 residues. Germline V lookup: CDR1 SGHVS, CDR2 FQNEAQ. The CDR3 DNA reads as TGTGCCAGCAGCTTAGTGGCCTTCTCTGGAAACACCATATATTTT. Its translation: CASSLVAFSGNTIYF.

The chain is built from TRBV5-1 and TRBJ1-1; no clear D gene. The CDR3 sequence is 16 residues long. Germline V CDR1 and CDR2: SGHRS, YFSETQ. V was trimmed by 0 bases and J by 0 bases, leaving 12 bases between them. The CDR3 loop is CASSLGGALMNTEAFF. The CDR3, as DNA: TGCGCCAGCAGCTTGGGAGGCGCACTCATGAACACTGAAGCTTTCTTT. The full variable domain, its missing parts supplied by reference TRBV5-1 and TRBJ1-1, is KAGVTQTPRYLIKTRGQQVTLSCSPISGHRSVSWYQQTPGQGLQFLFEYFSETQRNKGNFPGRFSGRQFSNSRSEMNVSTLELGDSALYLCASSLGGALMNTEAFFGQGTRLTVV.

The chain combines TRBV7-6 with TRBJ2-2; the match to TRBD2 covers 7 bases. The CDR3 sequence is 15 residues long. The ends lost 0 bases at V and 6 bases at J; junction bases unmatched: 4. Germline assignment: CDR1 SGHVS and CDR2 FNYEAQ. The CDR3 region is CASSLAGGFPGELFF. The CDR3 DNA follows: TGTGCCAGCAGCTTAGCGGGAGGGTTCCCCGGGGAGCTGTTTTTT.

Concerning this clone: The sample contains more than one DNA sequence encoding this CDR3. The chain couples TRBV7-2 to TRBJ2-5; 9 nucleotides line up with TRBD1. V shed 4 bases, J shed 4 bases, and the junction held 4 bases outside the gene matches. Germline-derived CDR1 and CDR2 are SGHTA and FQGNSA. The CDR3 consists of 14 residues. CDR3 in DNA: TGTGCCAGCAGCTCACAGGGGGCGAGAGAGACCCAGTACTTC. This encodes CASSSQGARETQYF. Using reference TRBV7-2 and TRBJ2-5 for the parts outside the CDR3, the full variable domain is GAGVSQSPSNKVTEKGKDVELRCDPISGHTALYWYRQSLGQGLEFLIYFQGNSAPDKSGLPSDRFSAERTGGSVSTLTIQRTQQEDSAVYLCASSSQGARETQYFGPGTRLLVL.

This clone came up once. CDR3 bases: TGTGCCAGCAGCCAAGCCCGGCAGGGGGAGCAGTACTTC. The encoded protein is CASSQARQGEQYF. The chain employs TRBV14 and TRBJ2-7; tentative D call: TRBD1 (6 bases). The V gene lost 1 base and the J gene lost 7 bases, with 11 bases spanning the gap. CDR3 length: 13 residues. Germline lookup yields CDR1 SGHDN and CDR2 FVKESK.